This is a list of T cell receptor beta chains from one sample in a study of T cell repertoires in cytomegalovirus infection. A single record per CDR3 protein comes from TCRdb applying MiXCR to the reads. The data show about 680,000 distinct CDR3 sequences, about 24% seen once. Sample: CD8+ T cells from PBMCs. These TCRs come from a human donor in good health (CMV status not recorded). Some clones in this sample may be carry-over from other donors' samples. Each CDR3 is given without its conserved first and last residue. The order of the fields is CDR3 protein, J gene, V gene.

cdr3_aa: ASLPGTGEETQY
j_call: TRBJ2-5
v_call: TRBV28

cdr3_aa: ASSFQRGRNEQF
j_call: TRBJ2-1
v_call: TRBV13

cdr3_aa: ASSQEGMLAGANEQF
j_call: TRBJ2-1
v_call: TRBV14

cdr3_aa: ASSQGGTNTEAF
j_call: TRBJ1-1
v_call: TRBV5-3

cdr3_aa: ASSGYSREPYNEQF
j_call: TRBJ2-1
v_call: TRBV5-1

cdr3_aa: ASSLRGLARLGADTQY
j_call: TRBJ2-3
v_call: TRBV7-8

cdr3_aa: ASSYALAGRIYEQY
j_call: TRBJ2-7
v_call: TRBV6-2/TRBV6-3

cdr3_aa: ASSLSGRFRYNEQF
j_call: TRBJ2-1
v_call: TRBV7-9

cdr3_aa: ATGTSGGSYEQY
j_call: TRBJ2-7
v_call: TRBV6-6

cdr3_aa: ASSGGPLSYNEQF
j_call: TRBJ2-1
v_call: TRBV7-2

cdr3_aa: ASSMGGAGTEAF
j_call: TRBJ1-1
v_call: TRBV19

cdr3_aa: ASSFIGQGNNEQF
j_call: TRBJ2-1
v_call: TRBV27

cdr3_aa: ASSPRGSANYGYT
j_call: TRBJ1-2
v_call: TRBV7-6

cdr3_aa: ATSDLQSGQVDSSDEQF
j_call: TRBJ2-1
v_call: TRBV24-1

cdr3_aa: ASSPKDDYGYT
j_call: TRBJ1-2
v_call: TRBV7-2

cdr3_aa: ASSRDRDYGYT
j_call: TRBJ1-2
v_call: TRBV6-2/TRBV6-3

cdr3_aa: ASSVSGGGGQF
j_call: TRBJ2-1
v_call: TRBV9

cdr3_aa: ASLTEYTEAF
j_call: TRBJ1-1
v_call: TRBV2

cdr3_aa: ATHRGNTEAF
j_call: TRBJ1-1
v_call: TRBV19

cdr3_aa: ASSLASESYEQY
j_call: TRBJ2-7
v_call: TRBV7-6

cdr3_aa: ASSVGTGQPQH
j_call: TRBJ1-5
v_call: TRBV9

cdr3_aa: ASSWGQGNTGELF
j_call: TRBJ2-2
v_call: TRBV7-9

cdr3_aa: ASSYVPGLAGGGNEQF
j_call: TRBJ2-1
v_call: TRBV7-6

cdr3_aa: ASSFTPDRARTGELF
j_call: TRBJ2-2
v_call: TRBV7-2

cdr3_aa: ASSPQPSGLAGGADTQY
j_call: TRBJ2-3
v_call: TRBV4-3

cdr3_aa: ATRPENTEAF
j_call: TRBJ1-1
v_call: TRBV6-6

cdr3_aa: ASSDWGTNQPQH
j_call: TRBJ1-5
v_call: TRBV6-4

cdr3_aa: ASSPLDNSYEQY
j_call: TRBJ2-7
v_call: TRBV28

cdr3_aa: ASTPWDWGRDNGYT
j_call: TRBJ1-2
v_call: TRBV7-2

cdr3_aa: SVAPARTGGRNEQF
j_call: TRBJ2-1
v_call: TRBV29-1

cdr3_aa: ASSPPDRADTEAF
j_call: TRBJ1-1
v_call: TRBV7-3

cdr3_aa: ASSRAGGQETQY
j_call: TRBJ2-5
v_call: TRBV14

cdr3_aa: ATTDGGGIPDTQY
j_call: TRBJ2-3
v_call: TRBV6-2/TRBV6-3

cdr3_aa: ASSYSGTGKGTEAF
j_call: TRBJ1-1
v_call: TRBV6-5

cdr3_aa: ASKDKSTPLH
j_call: TRBJ1-6
v_call: TRBV28

cdr3_aa: ATSREGTYPPPYEQY
j_call: TRBJ2-7
v_call: TRBV15

cdr3_aa: ASSNPLTGASTDTQY
j_call: TRBJ2-3
v_call: TRBV7-6

cdr3_aa: SDLAGNSDEQF
j_call: TRBJ2-1
v_call: TRBV29-1

cdr3_aa: ASADNEQF
j_call: TRBJ2-1
v_call: TRBV6-2/TRBV6-3

cdr3_aa: AISPATGVNTEAF
j_call: TRBJ1-1
v_call: TRBV10-3

cdr3_aa: SARDRTLTYEQY
j_call: TRBJ2-7
v_call: TRBV20-1

cdr3_aa: ASSLNSLTEAF
j_call: TRBJ1-1
v_call: TRBV7-3

cdr3_aa: ASSFQGPPYGYT
j_call: TRBJ1-2
v_call: TRBV27

cdr3_aa: ASSHPGTGYYNEQF
j_call: TRBJ2-1
v_call: TRBV14

cdr3_aa: ASRHQGPLSSYNEQF
j_call: TRBJ2-1
v_call: TRBV6-8

cdr3_aa: SARDSGAIMPDTQY
j_call: TRBJ2-3
v_call: TRBV20-1

cdr3_aa: ASSDRGRGETQY
j_call: TRBJ2-5
v_call: TRBV2

cdr3_aa: SAVGGLNTEAF
j_call: TRBJ1-1
v_call: TRBV29-1

cdr3_aa: ASTNSYEQY
j_call: TRBJ2-7
v_call: TRBV6-1

cdr3_aa: ASSLRDQPYEQY
j_call: TRBJ2-7
v_call: TRBV13

cdr3_aa: SVFPGQGIKAF
j_call: TRBJ1-1
v_call: TRBV29-1

cdr3_aa: SASGTGRIIEQY
j_call: TRBJ2-7
v_call: TRBV20-1

cdr3_aa: ASSSSTTIGEQY
j_call: TRBJ2-7
v_call: TRBV7-9

cdr3_aa: ASSLGYRLFSYNEQF
j_call: TRBJ2-1
v_call: TRBV7-9

cdr3_aa: ATKDDSGYT
j_call: TRBJ1-2
v_call: TRBV12-3/TRBV12-4